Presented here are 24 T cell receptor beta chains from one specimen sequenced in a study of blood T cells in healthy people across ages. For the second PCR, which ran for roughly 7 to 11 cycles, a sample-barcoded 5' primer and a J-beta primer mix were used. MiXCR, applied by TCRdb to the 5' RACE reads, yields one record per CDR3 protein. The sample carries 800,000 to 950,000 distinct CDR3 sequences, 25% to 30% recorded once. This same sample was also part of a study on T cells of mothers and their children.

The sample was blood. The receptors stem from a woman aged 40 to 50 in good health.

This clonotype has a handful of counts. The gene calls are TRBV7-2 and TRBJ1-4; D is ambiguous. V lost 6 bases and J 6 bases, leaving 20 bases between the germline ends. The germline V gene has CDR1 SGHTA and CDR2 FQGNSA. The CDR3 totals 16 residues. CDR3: CASSKGRPGDYEKLFF. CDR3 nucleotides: TGTGCCAGCAGTAAGGGCAGACCCGGCGACTATGAAAAACTGTTTTTT.

The CDR3 DNA follows: TGTGCCAGCAGTTGGACTGAGACCTACGAGCAGTACTTC. This translates into CASSWTETYEQYF. This rearrangement joins TRBV12-3 or TRBV12-4 to TRBJ2-7; perhaps TRBD2 as D (5 bases). The V gene lost 4 bases and the J gene lost 2 bases, with 9 bases spanning the gap. The CDR3 loop spans 13 amino acids.

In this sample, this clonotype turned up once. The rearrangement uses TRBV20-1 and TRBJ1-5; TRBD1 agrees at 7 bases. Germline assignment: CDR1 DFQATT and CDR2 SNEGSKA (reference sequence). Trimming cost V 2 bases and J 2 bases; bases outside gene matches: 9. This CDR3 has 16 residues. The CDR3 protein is CSARHPLGQGNQPQHF. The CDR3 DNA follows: TGCAGTGCTAGACATCCACTCGGACAGGGCAATCAGCCCCAGCATTTT.

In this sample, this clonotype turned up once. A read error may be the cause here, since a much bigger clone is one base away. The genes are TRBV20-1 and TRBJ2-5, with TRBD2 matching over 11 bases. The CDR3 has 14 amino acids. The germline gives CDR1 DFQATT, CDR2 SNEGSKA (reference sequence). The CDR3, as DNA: TGCTGTGCCACAATAGCGGGGGGGAGGGAGACCCAGTACTTC. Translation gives CCATIAGGRETQYF.

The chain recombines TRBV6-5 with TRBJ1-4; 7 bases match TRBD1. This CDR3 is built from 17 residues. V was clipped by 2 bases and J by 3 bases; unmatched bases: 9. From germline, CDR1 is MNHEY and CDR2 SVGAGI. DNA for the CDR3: TGTGCCAGCAGTTACAATATCTGGACAGGTCCTAATGAAAAACTGTTTTTT. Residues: CASSYNIWTGPNEKLFF.

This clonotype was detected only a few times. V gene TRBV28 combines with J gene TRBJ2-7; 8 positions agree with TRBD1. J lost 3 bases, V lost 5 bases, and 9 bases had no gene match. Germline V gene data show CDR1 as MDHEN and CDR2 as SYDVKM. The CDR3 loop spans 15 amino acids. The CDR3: CASSPPRGLSYEQYF. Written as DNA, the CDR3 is TGTGCCAGCAGTCCCCCCAGGGGGCTGAGCTACGAGCAGTACTTC.

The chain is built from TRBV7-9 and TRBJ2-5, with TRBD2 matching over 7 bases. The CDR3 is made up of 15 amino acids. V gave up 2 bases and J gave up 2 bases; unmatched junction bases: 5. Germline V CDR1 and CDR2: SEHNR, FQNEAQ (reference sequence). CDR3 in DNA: TGTGCCAGCAGCTTATTAATGGGGGGGCAAGAGACCCAGTACTTC. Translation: CASSLLMGGQETQYF.

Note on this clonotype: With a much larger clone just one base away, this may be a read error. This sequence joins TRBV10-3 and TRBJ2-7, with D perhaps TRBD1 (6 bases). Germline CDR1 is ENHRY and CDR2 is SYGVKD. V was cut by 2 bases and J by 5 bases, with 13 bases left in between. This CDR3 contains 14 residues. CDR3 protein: CAISESTGYHEQYF. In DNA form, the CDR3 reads TGTGCCATCAGTGAGAGTACAGGGTACCACGAGCAGTACTTC.

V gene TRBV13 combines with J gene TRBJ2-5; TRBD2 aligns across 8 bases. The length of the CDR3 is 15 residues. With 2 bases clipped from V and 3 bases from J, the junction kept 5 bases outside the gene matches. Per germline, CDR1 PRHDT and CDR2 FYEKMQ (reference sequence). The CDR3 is CASSLRPLAEETQYF. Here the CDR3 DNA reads TGTGCCAGCAGCTTACGCCCACTAGCGGAAGAGACCCAGTACTTC.

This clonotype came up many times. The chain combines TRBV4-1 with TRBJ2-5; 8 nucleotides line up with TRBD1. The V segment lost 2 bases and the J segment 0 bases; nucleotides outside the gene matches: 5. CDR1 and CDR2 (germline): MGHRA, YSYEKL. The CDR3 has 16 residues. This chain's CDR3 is CASSQLGQAHQETQYF. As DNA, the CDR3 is TGCGCCAGCAGCCAACTGGGACAGGCGCACCAAGAGACCCAGTACTTC.

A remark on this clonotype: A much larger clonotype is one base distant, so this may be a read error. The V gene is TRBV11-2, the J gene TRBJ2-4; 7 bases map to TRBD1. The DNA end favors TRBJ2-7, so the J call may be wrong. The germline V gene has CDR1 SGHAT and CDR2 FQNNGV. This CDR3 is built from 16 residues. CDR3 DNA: TGTGCCAGCAGCTCCTGGACAGGCGATACTCCCTACGAGCAGTACTTC. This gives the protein CASSSWTGDTPYEQYF.

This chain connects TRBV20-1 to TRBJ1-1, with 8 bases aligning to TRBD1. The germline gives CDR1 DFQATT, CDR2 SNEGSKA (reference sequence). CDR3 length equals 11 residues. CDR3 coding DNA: TGCAGGACAGGGGCCAACACTGAAGCTTTCTTT. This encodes CRTGANTEAFF.

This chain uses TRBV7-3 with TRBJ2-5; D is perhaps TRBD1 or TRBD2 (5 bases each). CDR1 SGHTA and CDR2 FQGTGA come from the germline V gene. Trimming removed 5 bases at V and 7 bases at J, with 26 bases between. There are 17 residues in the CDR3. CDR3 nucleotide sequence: TGTGCCAGCAGCCCCGCCGGGGCAGCCCCTGGGGTTGGGACCCAGTACTTC. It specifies CASSPAGAAPGVGTQYF.

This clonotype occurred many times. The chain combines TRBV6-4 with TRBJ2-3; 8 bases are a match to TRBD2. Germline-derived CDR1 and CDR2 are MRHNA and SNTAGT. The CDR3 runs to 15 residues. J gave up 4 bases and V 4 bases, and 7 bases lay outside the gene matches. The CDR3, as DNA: TGTGCCAGCAGTGTTAACGGGGGGGGACCAGATACGCAGTATTTT. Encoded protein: CASSVNGGGPDTQYF.

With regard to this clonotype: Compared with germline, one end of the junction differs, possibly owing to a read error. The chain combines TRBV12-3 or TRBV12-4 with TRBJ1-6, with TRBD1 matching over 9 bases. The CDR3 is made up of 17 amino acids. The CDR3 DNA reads TGTGCCAGCAGTGCAACCCCCGGGACAGGGTTCAGTTCACCCTTCCACTTT. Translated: CASSATPGTGFSSPFHF.

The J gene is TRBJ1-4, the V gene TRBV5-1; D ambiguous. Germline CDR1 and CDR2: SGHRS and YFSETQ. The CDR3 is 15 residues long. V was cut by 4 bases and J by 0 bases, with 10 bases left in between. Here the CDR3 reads CASSPTIATNEKLFF. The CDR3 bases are TGCGCCAGCAGCCCCACAATTGCAACTAATGAAAAACTGTTTTTT.

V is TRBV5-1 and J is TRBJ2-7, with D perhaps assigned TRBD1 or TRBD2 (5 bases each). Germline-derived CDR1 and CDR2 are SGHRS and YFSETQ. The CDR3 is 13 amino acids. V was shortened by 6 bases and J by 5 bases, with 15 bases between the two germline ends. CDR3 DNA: TGCGCCAGCAAGTTTTCCAGGGACCACGAGCAGTACTTC. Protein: CASKFSRDHEQYF.

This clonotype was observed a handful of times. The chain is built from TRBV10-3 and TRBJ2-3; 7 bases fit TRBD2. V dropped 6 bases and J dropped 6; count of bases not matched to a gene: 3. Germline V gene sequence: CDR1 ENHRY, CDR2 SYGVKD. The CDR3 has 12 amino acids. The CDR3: CAIRAGGDTQYF. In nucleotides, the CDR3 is TGTGCCATCAGGGCCGGGGGGGATACGCAGTATTTT.

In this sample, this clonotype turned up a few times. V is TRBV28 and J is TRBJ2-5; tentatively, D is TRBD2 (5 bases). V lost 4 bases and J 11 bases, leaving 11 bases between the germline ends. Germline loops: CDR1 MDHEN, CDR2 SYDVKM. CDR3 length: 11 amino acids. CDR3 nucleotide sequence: TGTGCCAGCAGTTCCCAGAGGGAGCAGTACTTC. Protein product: CASSSQREQYF.

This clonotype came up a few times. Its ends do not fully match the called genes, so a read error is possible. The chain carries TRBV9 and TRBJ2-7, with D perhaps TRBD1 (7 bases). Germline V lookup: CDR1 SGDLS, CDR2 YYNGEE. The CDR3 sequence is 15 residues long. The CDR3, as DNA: TGTGCCAGCAGCGTAGGAGCAGGGGGGACCTATGAGCAGTACTTC. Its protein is CASSVGAGGTYEQYF. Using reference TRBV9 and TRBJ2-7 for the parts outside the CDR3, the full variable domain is DSGVTQTPKHLITATGQRVTLRCSPRSGDLSVYWYQQSLDQGLQFLIQYYNGEERAKGNILERFSAQQFPDLHSELNLSSLELGDSALYFCASSVGAGGTYEQYFGPGTRLTVT.

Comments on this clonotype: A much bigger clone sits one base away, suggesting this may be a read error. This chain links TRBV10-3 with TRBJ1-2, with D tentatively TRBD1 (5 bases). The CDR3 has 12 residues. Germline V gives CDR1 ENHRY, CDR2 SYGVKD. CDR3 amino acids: CAISDDSYDYTF. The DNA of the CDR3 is TGTGCCATCAGTGACGACAGCTATGACTACACCTTC.

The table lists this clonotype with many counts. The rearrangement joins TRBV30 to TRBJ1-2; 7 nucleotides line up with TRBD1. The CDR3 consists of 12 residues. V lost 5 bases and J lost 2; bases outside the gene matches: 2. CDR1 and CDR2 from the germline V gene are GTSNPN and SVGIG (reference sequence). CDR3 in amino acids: CAWEDRNYGYTF. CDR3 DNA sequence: TGTGCCTGGGAGGACAGGAACTATGGCTACACCTTC.

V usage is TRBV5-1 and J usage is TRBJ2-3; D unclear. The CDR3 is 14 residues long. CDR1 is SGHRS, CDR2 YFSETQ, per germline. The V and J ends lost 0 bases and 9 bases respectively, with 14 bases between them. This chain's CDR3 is CASSLGPTAGTQYF. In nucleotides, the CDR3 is TGCGCCAGCAGCTTGGGGCCCACCGCCGGGACGCAGTATTTT.

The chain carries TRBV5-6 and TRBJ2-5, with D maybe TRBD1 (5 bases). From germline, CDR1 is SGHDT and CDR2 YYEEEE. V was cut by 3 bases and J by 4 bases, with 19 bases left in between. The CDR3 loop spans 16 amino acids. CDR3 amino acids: CASSWLQGSWGETQYF. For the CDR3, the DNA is TGTGCCAGCAGCTGGCTCCAGGGTAGTTGGGGAGAGACCCAGTACTTC.